This T cell receptor beta chain was obtained from a study of cytomegalovirus exposure and HLA in healthy donors. Notes on the study in general: Highly shared sequence variants in one cluster were likely a sequencing artifact. A few CMV-associated chains were confirmed in vitro to be specific for CMV antigens. Of the V segments, some could not be distinguished, including TRBV6-2 and TRBV6-3, and were excluded.

Trimming stripped 2 bases from V and 6 bases from J, with 10 bases between. Germline loops: CDR1 KGHSH, CDR2 LQKENI. The CDR3 totals 13 residues. Both 60 Vbeta primers and 13 Jbeta primers went into the PCR. The repertoire was sequenced with immunoSEQ multiplex PCR; TCRdb's copy has only in-frame clones and lacks some. The sample holds about 160,000 clones; more than 65% are singletons and the top ten take approximately 1.5%. There were likely unrecorded immune exposures, though donors were nominally healthy when sampled. Comment on this clone: The antigen is undetermined.

The sequence was collected from a male donor in good health and CMV-seronegative. The sample consisted of PBMCs. The chain is built from TRBV18 and TRBJ1-2; D is ambiguous. For the CDR3, the DNA is TGTGCCAGCTCACCAGGTGCAGTGAATGGCTACACCTTC. Translating it yields CASSPGAVNGYTF.